This TCR beta chain was captured by sequencing in a study of quantifying T cell responses using KT2 cells. The wider study: TCR alpha and beta constant-region primers primed reverse transcription of RNA.

This CDR3 spans 16 amino acids. The V gene's germline CDR1 is WSHSY and CDR2 SAAADI. V gave up 3 bases and J gave up 2 bases; unmatched junction bases: 4. Each cDNA got a UMI-containing oligo ligated at its 3' end. The first PCR ran roughly 4 cycles with an equimolar RC1.1 and RC1.2 beta primer mix. A single record per CDR3 protein comes from TCRdb applying MiXCR to the UMI-ligation and nested PCR reads. The sample contains approximately 43,000 distinct CDR3 sequences, approximately 15% of which appear only once. For this clonotype: Its antigen remains unidentified.

Broader study findings: Even the lowest spike-in, about one KT2 cell per 100,000 PBMC, yielded detectable KT2 sequences.

Material for sequencing was PBMCs spiked with cells of the T cell clone KT2. The receptor was isolated from a human donor. This rearrangement joins TRBV10-2 to TRBJ2-1, with 10 bases identical to TRBD2. The CDR3 DNA is TGCGCCAGCAGTGATCTAGCGGGAGTCCCCTACAATGAGCAGTTCTTC. The encoded protein is CASSDLAGVPYNEQFF.